The 19 T cell receptor beta chains reported below all come from one sample, sequenced in a study of PD-L1 blockade in urothelial cancer. Some clones are missing from TCRdb's copy, which holds only in-frame ones; the method was immunoSEQ multiplex PCR. This table has some 120,000 clones, roughly 91% appearing once. The time point is: peripheral blood 6 weeks after treatment start. Sequenced material: PBMCs, taken around atezolizumab (anti-PD-L1) treatment. Receptors were obtained from a man aged 55-75 years with urothelial cancer.

J is TRBJ1-2 and V is TRBV19, with 7 bases aligning to TRBD1. The junction had 16 bases not matched to a gene; V was cut back by 1 base and J by 8 bases. The germline CDR1 and CDR2 sequences are LNHDA and SQIVND (reference sequence). The CDR3 has 17 residues. CDR3 in amino acids: CASSIVATAGGISGYTF. The DNA of the CDR3 is TGTGCCAGTAGTATAGTAGCAACGGCAGGGGGAATTTCGGGCTACACCTTC.

The chain carries TRBV18 and TRBJ2-7; 8 positions agree with TRBD1. Per germline, CDR1 KGHSH and CDR2 LQKENI. The CDR3 extends over 15 amino acids. With V trimmed by 2 bases and J by 4 bases, 7 bases remained unmatched. The CDR3 sequence: CASSPGAGGAYEQYF. As DNA, the CDR3 is TGTGCCAGCTCACCAGGGGCAGGGGGCGCGTACGAGCAGTACTTC.

This clone was seen at least ten times. The chain joins TRBV14 to TRBJ2-1; 13 bases fit TRBD2. This CDR3 has 15 amino acids. CDR1 SGHDN and CDR2 FVKESK come from the germline V gene. The ends lost 5 bases at V and 7 bases at J; junction bases unmatched: 5. This CDR3 reads CASSETSGGANEQFF. The CDR3 DNA reads as TGTGCCAGCAGCGAAACTAGCGGGGGGGCGAATGAGCAGTTCTTC.

The V call is TRBV5-1, the J call TRBJ2-1; D possibly corresponds to TRBD2 (6 bases). Trimming took 4 bases from V and 7 from J, leaving 15 bases between them. Germline V gene sequence: CDR1 SGHRS, CDR2 YFSETQ. The CDR3 totals 14 residues. The CDR3 is CASSPSGGKNEQFF. The CDR3 nucleotides are TGCGCCAGCAGCCCCTCTGGCGGGAAAAATGAGCAGTTCTTC.

The genes are TRBV2 and TRBJ2-7; D ambiguous. Per germline, CDR1 SNHLY and CDR2 FYNNEI. The CDR3 is 15 residues long. V gave up 6 bases and J gave up 0 bases, with 15 bases separating them. In DNA form, the CDR3 reads TGTGCCAGCAGCCATGATACTATGAGCTCCTACGAGCAGTACTTC. Amino acid sequence: CASSHDTMSSYEQYF.

V is TRBV7-3 and J is TRBJ2-7, with D hard to call. The CDR3 consists of 14 residues. V was clipped by 2 bases and J by 4 bases, with 12 bases between them. Germline values: CDR1 SGHTA, CDR2 FQGTGA. CDR3 residues: CASSLGQAPYEQYF. CDR3 nucleotide sequence: TGTGCCAGCAGCTTAGGGCAGGCCCCGTACGAGCAGTACTTC. Drawing the rest from reference TRBV7-3 and TRBJ2-7, the complete variable domain is GAGVSQTPSNKVTEKGKYVELRCDPISGHTALYWYRQSLGQGPEFLIYFQGTGAADDSGLPNDRFFAVRPEGSVSTLKIQRTERGDSAVYLCASSLGQAPYEQYFGPGTRLTVT.

The chain links TRBV7-9 to TRBJ1-2; weak D call: TRBD1 (5 bases). This CDR3 spans 16 amino acids. Germline V gene lookup returns CDR1 SEHNR and CDR2 FQNEAQ (reference sequence). Trimming shortened V by 1 base and J by 0 bases, and 12 bases separated the two germline ends. CDR3 loop: CASSLGIGAPNYGYTF. The CDR3 DNA follows: TGTGCCAGCAGCTTAGGTATTGGGGCACCTAACTATGGCTACACCTTC.

This rearrangement joins TRBV5-1 to TRBJ2-3; TRBD1 matches 8 bases. The CDR3 runs 14 residues. Germline V gene lookup returns CDR1 SGHRS and CDR2 YFSETQ. Unmatched junction bases numbered 5, after V lost 4 bases and J lost 4 bases. The CDR3 DNA reads as TGCGCCAGCAGCAATCAGGGGGCCGCAGATACGCAGTATTTT. Its translation: CASSNQGAADTQYF.

This sequence joins TRBV6-6 and TRBJ1-1, with D perhaps TRBD1 (5 bases). CDR1 and CDR2 (germline): MNHNY, SVGAGI (reference sequence). This CDR3 spans 14 amino acids. Trimming pared 3 bases from V and 5 bases from J, leaving 13 bases between. The CDR3 nucleotides are TGTGCCAGCAGTTATTACCAGGGAGGAACTGAAGCTTTCTTT. Translation: CASSYYQGGTEAFF.

This chain joins TRBV7-9 and TRBJ1-4, with D unresolved. There are 16 residues in the CDR3. Trimming shortened V by 4 bases and J by 0 bases, and 12 bases separated the two germline ends. Germline V lookup: CDR1 SEHNR, CDR2 FQNEAQ (reference sequence). This chain's CDR3 is CASSSPTRATNEKLFF. In DNA, the CDR3 is TGTGCCAGCAGCTCGCCAACGAGGGCAACTAATGAAAAACTGTTTTTT.

The V call is TRBV7-8, the J call TRBJ2-2, with 9 bases identical to TRBD1. The germline V gene has CDR1 SGHVS and CDR2 FQNEAQ. The CDR3 sequence is 19 residues long. The J segment lost 4 bases and the V segment lost 5 bases, leaving 17 bases of the junction unmatched. CDR3 DNA: TGTGCCAGCAGCCAGTGGGGGCAGGACAGGGGAGGAACCACCGGGGAGCTGTTTTTT. Residues: CASSQWGQDRGGTTGELFF.

The J gene is TRBJ1-4, the V gene TRBV7-2; D is possibly TRBD1 (6 bases). The CDR3 covers 16 residues. CDR1 and CDR2 (germline): SGHTA, FQGNSA. V dropped 4 bases and J dropped 4 bases, with 16 bases sitting between them. CDR3 residues: CASSSLDDRYNEKLFF. CDR3 nucleotide sequence: TGTGCCAGCAGCTCATTAGACGACAGGTATAATGAAAAACTGTTTTTT.

The chain links TRBV2 to TRBJ2-2, with 10 bases that match TRBD1. Germline trimming cut 7 bases from V and 6 bases from J; bases unmatched to any gene: 8. Germline loops: CDR1 SNHLY, CDR2 FYNNEI. There are 15 residues in the CDR3. The CDR3 sequence is CASTQTGGAAGELFF. As DNA, the CDR3 is TGTGCCAGCACTCAGACAGGGGGCGCCGCCGGGGAGCTGTTTTTT.

The chain joins TRBV7-2 to TRBJ2-2, with 9 bases aligning to TRBD2. CDR1 is SGHTA, CDR2 FQGNSA, per germline. This CDR3 is 16 amino acids long. V trimming: 5 bases; J trimming: 6 bases; junction bases outside the gene matches: 10. Here the CDR3 reads CASSSPLLAGPGELFF. In nucleotides, the CDR3 is TGTGCCAGCAGCAGCCCATTGCTAGCGGGGCCCGGGGAGCTGTTTTTT.

This rearrangement joins TRBV7-3 to TRBJ2-2; D gene uncertain. Between the trimmed V and J ends, which lost 5 bases and 3 bases, there was a span of 7 bases. CDR3 size: 13 residues. Germline V gives CDR1 SGHTA, CDR2 FQGTGA. For the CDR3, the DNA is TGTGCCAGCAGCCCACTACACACCGGGGAGCTGTTTTTT. Protein sequence: CASSPLHTGELFF.

The V call is TRBV28, the J call TRBJ2-1; tentatively, D is TRBD1 (5 bases). The CDR3 sequence is 12 residues long. Germline V CDR1 and CDR2: MDHEN, SYDVKM. Trimming removed 5 bases from V and 16 bases from J, with 18 bases in between. The CDR3 reads CASSNVGRVGFF. DNA for the CDR3: TGTGCCAGCAGTAACGTCGGCAGGGTAGGTTTCTTC.

The chain recombines TRBV10-3 with TRBJ2-3; 8 bases are shared with TRBD2. Germline V gene sequence: CDR1 ENHRY, CDR2 SYGVKD. CDR3 length equals 16 residues. The V segment lost 1 base and the J segment 3 bases; nucleotides outside the gene matches: 6. The DNA for the CDR3 is TGTGCCATCAGTGAGTTAGCGGGATCGGGAACAGATACGCAGTATTTT. Translation gives CAISELAGSGTDTQYF.

The chain joins TRBV14 to TRBJ1-6, with 7 bases matching TRBD1. CDR3 size: 17 residues. In germline, CDR1 is SGHDN, CDR2 FVKESK. With V trimmed by 1 base and J by 4 bases, 7 bases remained unmatched. The CDR3 coding sequence is TGTGCCAGCAGCCAAGCGAGGACAGGAGAGTATAATTCACCCCTCCACTTT. Its protein product is CASSQARTGEYNSPLHF.

This clone has only one observation. The chain has TRBV7-2 and TRBJ1-5; D might be TRBD1 (6 bases). The CDR3 has 18 residues. V shed 1 base and J shed 3 bases, with 19 bases lying between them. CDR1 and CDR2 (germline): SGHTA, FQGNSA. The CDR3 DNA sequence: TGTGCCAGCAGCTTAGGGGTCCAGGGGCGGTATGACAATCAGCCCCAGCATTTT. Translating gives CASSLGVQGRYDNQPQHF.